Shown below are 5 T cell receptor beta chains from a single sample sequenced in a study of blood T cell repertoires in COVID-19. TCRdb's table, derived via immunoSEQ multiplex PCR, lists solely in-frame clones and lacks some. This sample has 470,000 or so clones; about 85% occur once, and the top ten carry just under 2%. The sample taken for sequencing was PBMCs or T cells enriched from blood (not recorded which). The receptors were sampled from a woman under 30 with acute COVID-19.

The gene calls are TRBV9 and TRBJ2-1, with 11 bases lining up with TRBD2. Trimming cost V 4 bases and J 7 bases; bases outside gene matches: 13. This CDR3 region has 17 residues. Germline loops: CDR1 SGDLS, CDR2 YYNGEE. CDR3 in DNA: TGTGCCAGCAGCCCAGGTTTTGGAGTAGCGGGAGGGAATGAGCAGTTCTTC. This encodes CASSPGFGVAGGNEQFF.

The rearrangement uses TRBV5-1 and TRBJ1-3; weak D call: TRBD1 (6 bases). V lost 2 bases to trimming and J lost 4 bases, with 10 bases between them. CDR1 is SGHRS and CDR2 is YFSETQ in the germline V gene. This CDR3 spans 14 amino acids. CDR3 sequence (DNA): TGCGCCAGCAGCTTAACAGGGAAGGGAAACACCATATATTTT. This sequence encodes CASSLTGKGNTIYF.

The chain recombines TRBV9 with TRBJ2-7; 12 nucleotides match TRBD2. The CDR3 has 15 residues. The germline CDR1 and CDR2 sequences are SGDLS and YYNGEE. Unmatched junction bases numbered 8, after V lost 4 bases and J lost 6 bases. The CDR3 DNA reads TGTGCCAGCAGCCCCTCGACTAGCGGGAGTGGCGAGCAGTACTTC. Encoded protein: CASSPSTSGSGEQYF.

The V and J genes are TRBV4-3 and TRBJ1-1; 10 nucleotides match TRBD1. J was trimmed by 5 bases and V by 1 base; bases with no gene match: 10. The CDR3 runs to 17 residues. Germline V lookup: CDR1 LGHNA, CDR2 YSLEER. The CDR3 region is CASSQVLRTGGNTEAFF. CDR3 in DNA: TGCGCCAGCAGCCAAGTTTTAAGGACAGGGGGGAATACTGAAGCTTTCTTT.

The V gene is TRBV3-1 (or the pseudogene TRBV3-2), the J gene TRBJ1-5, with 7 bases that match TRBD1. This CDR3 spans 14 amino acids. V shed 10 bases, J shed 2 bases, and the junction held 8 bases outside the gene matches. Germline V gene lookup returns CDR1 LGHDT and CDR2 YNNKEL (reference sequence). As DNA, the CDR3 is TGTGCCACCTCCGGGACAGCGGGCAATCAGCCCCAGCATTTT. Translation gives CATSGTAGNQPQHF.